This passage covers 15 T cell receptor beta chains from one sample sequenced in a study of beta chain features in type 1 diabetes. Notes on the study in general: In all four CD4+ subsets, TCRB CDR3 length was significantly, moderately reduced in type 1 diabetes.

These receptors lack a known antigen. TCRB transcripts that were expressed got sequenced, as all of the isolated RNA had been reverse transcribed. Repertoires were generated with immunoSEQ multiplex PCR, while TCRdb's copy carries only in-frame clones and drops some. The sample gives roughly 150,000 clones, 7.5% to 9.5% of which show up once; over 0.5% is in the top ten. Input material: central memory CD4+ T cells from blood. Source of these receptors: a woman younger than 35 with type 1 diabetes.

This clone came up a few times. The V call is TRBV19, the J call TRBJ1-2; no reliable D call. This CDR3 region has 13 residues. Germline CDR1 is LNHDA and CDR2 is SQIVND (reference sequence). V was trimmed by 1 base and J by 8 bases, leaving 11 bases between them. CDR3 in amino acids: CASSIANSGGYTF. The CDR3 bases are TGTGCCAGTAGTATAGCCAATTCGGGGGGCTACACCTTC. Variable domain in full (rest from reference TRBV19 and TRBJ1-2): DGGITQSPKYLFRKEGQNVTLSCEQNLNHDAMYWYRQDPGQGLRLIYYSQIVNDFQKGDIAEGYSVSREKKESFPLTVTSAQKNPTAFYLCASSIANSGGYTFGSGTRLTVV.

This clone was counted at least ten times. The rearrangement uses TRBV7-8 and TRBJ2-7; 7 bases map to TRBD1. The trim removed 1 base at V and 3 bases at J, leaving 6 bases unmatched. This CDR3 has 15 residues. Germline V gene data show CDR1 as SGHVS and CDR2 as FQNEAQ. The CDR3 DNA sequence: TGTGCCAGCAGCTTAGGGACAGGTCACGGCTACGAGCAGTACTTC. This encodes CASSLGTGHGYEQYF.

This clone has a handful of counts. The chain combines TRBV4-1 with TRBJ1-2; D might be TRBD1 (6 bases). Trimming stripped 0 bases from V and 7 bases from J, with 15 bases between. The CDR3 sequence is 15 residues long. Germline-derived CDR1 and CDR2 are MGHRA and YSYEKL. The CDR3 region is CASSQDHRDGFGYTF. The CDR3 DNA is TGCGCCAGCAGCCAAGATCACAGGGATGGGTTTGGCTACACCTTC.

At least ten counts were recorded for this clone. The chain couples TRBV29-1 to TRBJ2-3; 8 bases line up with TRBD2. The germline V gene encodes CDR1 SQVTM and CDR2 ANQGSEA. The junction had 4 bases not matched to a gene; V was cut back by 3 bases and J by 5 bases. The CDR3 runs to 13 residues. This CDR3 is CSVDLAGRDTQYF. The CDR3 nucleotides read TGCAGCGTTGATCTAGCGGGCCGAGATACGCAGTATTTT.

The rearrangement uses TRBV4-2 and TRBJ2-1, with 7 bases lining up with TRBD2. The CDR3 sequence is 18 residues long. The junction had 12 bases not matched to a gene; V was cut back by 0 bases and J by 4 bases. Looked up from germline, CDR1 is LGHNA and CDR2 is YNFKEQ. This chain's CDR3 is CASSQDRYGGSPYNEQFF. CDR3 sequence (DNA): TGTGCCAGCAGCCAAGATAGGTACGGCGGGAGCCCTTACAATGAGCAGTTCTTC.

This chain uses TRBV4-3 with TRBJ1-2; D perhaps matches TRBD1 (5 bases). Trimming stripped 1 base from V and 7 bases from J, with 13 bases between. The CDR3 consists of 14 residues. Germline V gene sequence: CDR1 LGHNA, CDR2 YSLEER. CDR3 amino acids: CASSQGSRVVGYTF. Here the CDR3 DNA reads TGCGCCAGCAGCCAAGGCAGCAGGGTAGTTGGCTACACCTTC.

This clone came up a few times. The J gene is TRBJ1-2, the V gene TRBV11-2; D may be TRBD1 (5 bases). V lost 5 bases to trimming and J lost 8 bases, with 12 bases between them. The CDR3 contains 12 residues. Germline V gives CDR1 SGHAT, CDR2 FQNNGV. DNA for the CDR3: TGTGCCAGCAGCCCGACAGCTTGGGGCTACACCTTC. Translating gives CASSPTAWGYTF.

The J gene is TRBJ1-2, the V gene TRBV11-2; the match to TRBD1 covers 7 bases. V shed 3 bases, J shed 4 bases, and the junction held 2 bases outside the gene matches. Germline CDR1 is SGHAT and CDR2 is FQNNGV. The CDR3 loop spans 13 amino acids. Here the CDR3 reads CASSFAGGYGYTF. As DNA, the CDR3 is TGTGCCAGCAGCTTTGCAGGGGGCTATGGCTACACCTTC.

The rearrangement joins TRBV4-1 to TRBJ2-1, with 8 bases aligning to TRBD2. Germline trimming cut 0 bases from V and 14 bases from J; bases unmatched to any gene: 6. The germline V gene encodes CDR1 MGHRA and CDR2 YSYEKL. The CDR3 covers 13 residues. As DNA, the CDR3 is TGCGCCAGCAGCCAAGATTTTTGGCGGGAGGAGTTCTTC. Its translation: CASSQDFWREEFF.

The CDR3 protein is CASSLRQGSSTEAFF. CDR3 sequence (DNA): TGTGCCAGCAGCCTCCGACAGGGGTCCAGCACTGAAGCTTTCTTT. This chain joins TRBV13 and TRBJ1-1; TRBD1 matches 8 bases. Trimming removed 5 bases from V and 4 bases from J; junction bases left unmatched: 9. Germline CDR1 and CDR2: PRHDT and FYEKMQ (reference sequence). The CDR3 extends over 15 amino acids.

The CDR3 is CASSANRPSYTF. CDR3 sequence (DNA): TGTGCCAGCAGCGCGAACCGCCCTAGCTACACCTTC. The rearrangement links TRBV28 to TRBJ1-2; D not resolved. Germline assignment: CDR1 MDHEN and CDR2 SYDVKM. With 6 bases removed from V and 9 bases from J, the gap between germline ends came to 14 bases. The CDR3 contains 12 residues.

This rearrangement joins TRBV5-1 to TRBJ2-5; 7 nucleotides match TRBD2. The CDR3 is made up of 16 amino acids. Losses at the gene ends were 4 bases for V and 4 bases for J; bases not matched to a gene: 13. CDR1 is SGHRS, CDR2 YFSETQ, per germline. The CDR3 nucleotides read TGCGCCAGCAGCACCGGCCGGGACTACCAATCAGAGACCCAGTACTTC. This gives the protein CASSTGRDYQSETQYF.

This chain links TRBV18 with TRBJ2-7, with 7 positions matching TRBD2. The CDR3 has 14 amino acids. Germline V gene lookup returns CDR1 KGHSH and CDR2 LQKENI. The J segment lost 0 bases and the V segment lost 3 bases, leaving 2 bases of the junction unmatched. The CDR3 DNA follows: TGTGCCAGCTCACCTAGCGGGTTCTCCTACGAGCAGTACTTC. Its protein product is CASSPSGFSYEQYF.

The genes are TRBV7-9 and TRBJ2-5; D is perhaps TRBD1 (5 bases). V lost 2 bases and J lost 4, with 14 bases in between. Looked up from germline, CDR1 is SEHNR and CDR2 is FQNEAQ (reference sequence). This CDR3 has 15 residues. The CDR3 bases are TGTGCCAGCAGCTTACAGGGATCCCTGGGAGAGACCCAGTACTTC. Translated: CASSLQGSLGETQYF.

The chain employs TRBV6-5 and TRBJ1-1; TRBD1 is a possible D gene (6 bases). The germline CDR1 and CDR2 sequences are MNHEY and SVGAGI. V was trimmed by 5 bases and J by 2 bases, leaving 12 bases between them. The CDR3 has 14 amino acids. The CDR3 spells CASSDRDTNTEAFF. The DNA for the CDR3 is TGTGCCAGCAGTGACCGGGACACTAACACTGAAGCTTTCTTT.